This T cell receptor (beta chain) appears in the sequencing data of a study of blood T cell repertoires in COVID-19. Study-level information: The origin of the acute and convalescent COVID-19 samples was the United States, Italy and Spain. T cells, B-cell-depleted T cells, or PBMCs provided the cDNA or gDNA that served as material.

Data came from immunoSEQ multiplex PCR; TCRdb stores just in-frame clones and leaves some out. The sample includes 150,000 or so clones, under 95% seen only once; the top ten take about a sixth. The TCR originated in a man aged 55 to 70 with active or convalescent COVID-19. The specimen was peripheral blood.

In DNA, the CDR3 is TGTGCCATCAGTGCGGGACAGGTTAATGAAAAACTGTTTTTT. Translating it yields CAISAGQVNEKLFF. V and J are TRBV10-3 and TRBJ1-4; 8 nucleotides line up with TRBD1. This CDR3 comprises 14 residues. Germline V lookup: CDR1 ENHRY, CDR2 SYGVKD. Unmatched junction bases numbered 2, after V lost 4 bases and J lost 4 bases.